The 25 T cell receptor beta chains below were found in one sample sequenced in a study of a mutant IDH1 vaccine in newly diagnosed glioma. The time point here: week 35, safety follow-up. Vaccinated patients received 300 ug of mutant IDH1 20-mer peptide per dose, with topical imiquimod. Clones were read by immunoSEQ multiplex PCR, and TCRdb kept only the in-frame ones, dropping some. Of some 58,000 clones listed, roughly 76% are singletons. These receptors' targets are unknown. This specimen consisted of PBMCs, obtained from a glioma patient whose treatment included an IDH1 peptide vaccine. The origin of the receptors is a man aged 35-49 years with glioma.

V usage is TRBV28 and J usage is TRBJ2-7; D is ambiguous. The V end lost 5 bases, the J end lost 2 bases, and 13 bases lay between the germline ends. This CDR3 comprises 14 residues. The germline V gene encodes CDR1 MDHEN and CDR2 SYDVKM. The CDR3 sequence is CASSLLEGPYEQYF. The CDR3 DNA is TGTGCCAGCAGTCTGTTAGAAGGACCCTACGAGCAGTACTTC.

The genes are TRBV6-5 and TRBJ1-6; D is unresolved. This CDR3 region has 16 residues. V was trimmed by 2 bases and J by 0 bases, leaving 8 bases between them. CDR1 and CDR2 (germline): MNHEY, SVGAGI. The CDR3 loop reads CASSYRQSSYNSPLHF. CDR3 coding DNA: TGTGCCAGCAGTTACAGGCAAAGCTCCTATAATTCACCCCTCCACTTT.

This chain joins TRBV5-6 and TRBJ2-7; TRBD1 aligns across 8 bases. The CDR3 runs to 15 residues. Germline V gene data show CDR1 as SGHDT and CDR2 as YYEEEE. The trim removed 3 bases at V and 0 bases at J, leaving 5 bases unmatched. CDR3 nucleotide sequence: TGTGCCAGCAGCTCCTTGACAGGGGTCTCCTACGAGCAGTACTTC. Its protein product is CASSSLTGVSYEQYF.

The rearrangement uses TRBV30 and TRBJ1-4, with D uncertain. The CDR3 contains 15 residues. V dropped 1 base and J dropped 6 bases, with 15 bases sitting between them. Germline CDR1 GTSNPN, CDR2 SVGIG (reference sequence). The CDR3 nucleotides are TGTGCCTGGAGTGGGAAGGTGGGGTTCCATGAAAAACTGTTTTTT. Residues: CAWSGKVGFHEKLFF.

The chain couples TRBV7-2 to TRBJ1-2; D call uncertain. The CDR3 loop spans 15 amino acids. V was pared by 1 base and J by 1 base, with 10 bases between. Per germline, CDR1 SGHTA and CDR2 FQGNSA. CDR3 amino acids: CASSLGNKLNYGYTF. CDR3 coding DNA: TGTGCCAGCAGCTTAGGAAATAAACTTAACTATGGCTACACCTTC.

The J gene is TRBJ2-7, the V gene TRBV5-1, with TRBD2 identical over 10 bases. CDR3 length: 17 amino acids. V trimming: 4 bases; J trimming: 7 bases; junction bases outside the gene matches: 17. The germline gives CDR1 SGHRS, CDR2 YFSETQ. This CDR3 is CASSLGGGLAGVLEQYF. The CDR3 DNA is TGCGCCAGCAGCCTTGGAGGGGGGCTAGCGGGAGTTTTGGAGCAGTACTTC.

This chain connects TRBV30 to TRBJ1-3; D perhaps matches TRBD1 (5 bases). Germline V CDR1 and CDR2: GTSNPN, SVGIG (reference sequence). The length of the CDR3 is 15 residues. Trimming pared 5 bases from V and 0 bases from J, leaving 14 bases between. This CDR3 reads CAWGPGDVSGNTIYF. CDR3 nucleotide sequence: TGTGCCTGGGGCCCCGGGGACGTCTCTGGAAACACCATATATTTT.

This clone came up many times. The chain recombines TRBV30 with TRBJ1-4; the match to TRBD1 covers 7 bases. Germline CDR1 is GTSNPN and CDR2 is SVGIG (reference sequence). After removal of 5 bases from V and 4 bases from J, the junction contained 4 bases not matched to a gene. CDR3 size: 13 residues. This chain's CDR3 is CAWARDSNEKLFF. The CDR3 DNA follows: TGTGCCTGGGCCCGGGACAGTAATGAAAAACTGTTTTTT.

This chain uses TRBV5-1 with TRBJ2-3, with 10 nucleotides matching TRBD2. CDR1 SGHRS and CDR2 YFSETQ come from the germline V gene. With 0 bases clipped from V and 6 bases from J, the junction kept 7 bases outside the gene matches. The CDR3 runs to 16 residues. Written as DNA, the CDR3 is TGCGCCAGCAGCTTGGTGGCTAGCGGGGGACGGGATACGCAGTATTTT. Amino acids: CASSLVASGGRDTQYF.

The V call is TRBV7-9, the J call TRBJ2-3; no clear D gene. V lost 3 bases to trimming and J lost 6 bases, with 13 bases between them. There are 14 residues in the CDR3. CDR1 is SEHNR and CDR2 is FQNEAQ in the germline V gene (reference sequence). The CDR3 DNA is TGTGCCAGCAGCTTTGGCCTGGCCAGCGATACGCAGTATTTT. The encoded protein is CASSFGLASDTQYF.

The chain is built from TRBV4-3 and TRBJ1-3; D is ambiguous. This CDR3 contains 12 residues. CDR1 and CDR2 (germline): LGHNA, YSLEER. V lost 4 bases, J lost 4 bases, and 5 bases lay in between. The CDR3: CASSRGGNTIYF. CDR3 DNA: TGCGCCAGCAGCCGCGGGGGAAACACCATATATTTT.

This sequence joins TRBV4-3 and TRBJ1-1, with D possibly TRBD1 on 5 matching bases. V was clipped by 1 base and J by 0 bases, with 12 bases between them. This CDR3 has 16 amino acids. CDR1 is LGHNA, CDR2 YSLEER, per germline. CDR3 in amino acids: CASSQVVGALNTEAFF. The CDR3 DNA reads TGCGCCAGCAGCCAAGTTGTAGGGGCCCTGAACACTGAAGCTTTCTTT.

The chain is built from TRBV7-9 and TRBJ2-3, with D perhaps matching TRBD1 (6 bases). The CDR3 covers 17 residues. Germline V gene sequence: CDR1 SEHNR, CDR2 FQNEAQ (reference sequence). V dropped 5 bases and J dropped 2 bases, with 20 bases sitting between them. CDR3 nucleotide sequence: TGTGCCAGCAGCGCAGGGGCTCTAGCATCGCACACAGATACGCAGTATTTT. This sequence encodes CASSAGALASHTDTQYF.

This chain links TRBV28 with TRBJ2-7; D might be TRBD1 (6 bases). The V end lost 7 bases, the J end lost 1 base, and 14 bases lay between the germline ends. This CDR3 region has 14 residues. Germline lookup yields CDR1 MDHEN and CDR2 SYDVKM. DNA for the CDR3: TGTGCCAGCATCCCGCCCGGACAGTCCTACGAGCAGTACTTC. This sequence encodes CASIPPGQSYEQYF. The full variable domain, with the rest looked up from reference TRBV28 and TRBJ2-7, is DVKVTQSSRYLVKRTGEKVFLECVQDMDHENMFWYRQDPGLGLRLIYFSYDVKMKEKGDIPEGYSVSREKKERFSLILESASTNQTSMYLCASIPPGQSYEQYFGPGTRLTVT.

V and J are TRBV12-5 and TRBJ2-7; TRBD2 might be the D (5 bases). The CDR3 covers 16 residues. In germline, CDR1 is LGHNT, CDR2 FRNRAP. V lost 4 bases and J 2 bases, leaving 18 bases between the germline ends. The CDR3 DNA is TGTGCTAGTGGTTCCTCGGGAACCCGCTGGGCCTACGAGCAGTACTTC. Its translation is CASGSSGTRWAYEQYF.

The genes are TRBV5-5 and TRBJ2-7; D uncertain. The CDR3 extends over 11 amino acids. Trimming pared 2 bases from V and 4 bases from J, leaving 4 bases between. From germline, CDR1 is SGHKS and CDR2 YYEKEE (reference sequence). CDR3 sequence reads: CASSFRYEQYF. The CDR3 nucleotides read TGTGCCAGCAGCTTTCGTTACGAGCAGTACTTC.

J is TRBJ2-7 and V is TRBV9; D may be TRBD2 (5 bases). Trimming took off 0 bases at V and 2 bases at J, with 6 bases between the two ends. The CDR3 totals 13 residues. Germline assignment: CDR1 SGDLS and CDR2 YYNGEE. The CDR3: CASSVDGAYEQYF. CDR3 DNA sequence: TGTGCCAGCAGCGTAGACGGGGCCTACGAGCAGTACTTC.

The V gene is TRBV12-2, the J gene TRBJ2-5; the D call in the table, TRBD2, was not verified against the DNA. TRBV12-2 is noted as a pseudogene. The CDR3 is made up of 17 amino acids. CDR3 sequence: CASRLARGMGTQETQYF. CDR3 DNA sequence: TGTGCAAGTCGCTTAGCGCGGGGGATGGGCACTCAAGAGACCCAGTACTTC.

The chain combines TRBV4-2 with TRBJ2-1; possibly TRBD1 or TRBD2 for D (6 bases each). Between the trimmed V and J ends, which lost 6 bases and 0 bases, there was a span of 15 bases. CDR3 size: 16 residues. Germline V gives CDR1 LGHNA, CDR2 YNFKEQ. This CDR3 is CASSRGGTLSYNEQFF. CDR3 coding DNA: TGTGCCAGCAGTCGGGGCGGGACACTCTCCTACAATGAGCAGTTCTTC.

The J gene is TRBJ1-2, the V gene TRBV21-1; TRBD1, the table's D call, was not compared with the DNA. TRBV21-1 is reported as a pseudogene. This CDR3 is 16 amino acids long. DNA for the CDR3: TGTGCCAACTCAAGAGATCGGGACAGGGAAGGTCGGGGCTACACCTTC. Translating it yields CANSRDRDREGRGYTF.

V gene TRBV6-5 combines with J gene TRBJ1-6; 7 bases agree with TRBD1. Germline CDR1 reads MNHEY; CDR2 reads SVGAGI. This CDR3 spans 14 amino acids. The V gene end was trimmed by 6 bases and the J gene end by 10 bases; junction bases not matched to a gene: 9. For the CDR3, the DNA is TGTGCCAGCAGCCCCCGACAGGGCGGATCACCCCTCCACTTT. The encoded protein is CASSPRQGGSPLHF.

The V call is TRBV15, the J call TRBJ2-2, with D perhaps TRBD1 (5 bases). The germline V gene encodes CDR1 LNHNV and CDR2 YYDKDF (reference sequence). V lost 0 bases and J lost 0, with 8 bases in between. The CDR3 extends over 16 amino acids. CDR3 in amino acids: CATSRDLRANTGELFF. The CDR3 nucleotides are TGTGCCACCAGCAGAGATCTCAGGGCGAACACCGGGGAGCTGTTTTTT.

This clone appeared a single time. The chain is built from TRBV4-3 and TRBJ1-2, with D possibly TRBD1 on 6 matching bases. The V gene's germline CDR1 is LGHNA and CDR2 YSLEER. The V gene lost 0 bases and the J gene lost 4 bases, with 15 bases spanning the gap. This CDR3 has 16 residues. The chain's CDR3 is CASSQDIQGIPYGYTF. CDR3 nucleotides: TGCGCCAGCAGCCAAGATATTCAGGGGATCCCCTATGGCTACACCTTC.

The chain has TRBV10-3 and TRBJ2-2; TRBD1 matches at 7 bases. Trimming took 4 bases from V and 2 from J; bases not matched to a gene: 4. Germline CDR1 and CDR2: ENHRY and SYGVKD. The CDR3 loop spans 15 amino acids. CDR3 residues: CAISAGTVNTGELFF. CDR3 bases: TGTGCCATCAGTGCCGGGACAGTTAACACCGGGGAGCTGTTTTTT.

The V and J genes are TRBV4-3 and TRBJ2-5; the D gene could be TRBD1 or TRBD2 (5 bases each). With the DNA end fitting TRBJ2-7 better, the J assignment may be wrong. The germline CDR1 and CDR2 sequences are LGHNA and YSLEER. The CDR3 contains 17 residues. DNA of the CDR3: TGCGCCAGCAGCCAAGATGTGAGGGGCGGCCGGGTAGACGAGCAGTACTTC. It is translated as CASSQDVRGGRVDEQYF.